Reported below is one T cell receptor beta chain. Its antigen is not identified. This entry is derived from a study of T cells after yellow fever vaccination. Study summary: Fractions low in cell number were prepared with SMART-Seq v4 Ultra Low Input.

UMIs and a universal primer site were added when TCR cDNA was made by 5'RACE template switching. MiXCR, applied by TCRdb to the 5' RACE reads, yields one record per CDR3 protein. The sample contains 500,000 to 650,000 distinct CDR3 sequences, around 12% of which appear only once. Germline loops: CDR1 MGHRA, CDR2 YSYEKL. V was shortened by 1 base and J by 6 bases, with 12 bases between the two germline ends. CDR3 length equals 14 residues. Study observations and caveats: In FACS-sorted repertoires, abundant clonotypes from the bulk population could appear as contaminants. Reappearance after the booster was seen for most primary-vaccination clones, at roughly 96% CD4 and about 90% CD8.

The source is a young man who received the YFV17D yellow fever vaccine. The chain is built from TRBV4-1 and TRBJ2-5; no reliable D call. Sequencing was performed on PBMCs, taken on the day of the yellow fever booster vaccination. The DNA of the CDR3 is TGCGCCAGCAGCCAAGTGTCAGACGGGCAGACCCAGTACTTC. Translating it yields CASSQVSDGQTQYF.